This TCR beta chain was obtained from a study of HIV-infected patients and healthy controls. Trimming shortened V by 2 bases and J by 9 bases, and 10 bases separated the two germline ends. Germline CDR1 and CDR2: SGHTA and FQGNSA. This CDR3 is 12 amino acids long. MiXCR, applied by TCRdb to the 5' RACE reads, yields one record per CDR3 protein. The sample has 50,000 to 80,000 distinct CDR3 sequences, roughly 21% seen once; the top ten hold about 1.5%. The clonotype comes from a human donor in good health. Input material: CD4+ T cells from blood. This chain links TRBV7-2 with TRBJ1-1, with no clear D. The CDR3: CASSLFEGKAFF. CDR3 DNA sequence: TGTGCCAGCAGCTTATTTGAGGGCAAAGCTTTCTTT. Variable domain in full (rest from reference TRBV7-2 and TRBJ1-1): GAGVSQSPSNKVTEKGKDVELRCDPISGHTALYWYRQSLGQGLEFLIYFQGNSAPDKSGLPSDRFSAERTGGSVSTLTIQRTQQEDSAVYLCASSLFEGKAFFGQGTRLTVV.